These T cell receptor beta chains were read from a single sample in a study of graft-versus-host responses after intestinal transplantation. No antigen has been assigned to these receptors. Only in-frame clones appear in the TCRdb table, and some are missing; sequencing was by immunoSEQ multiplex PCR. The sample lists approximately 92,000 clones; about 90% were seen once. This specimen was unstimulated CD8+ T cells sorted from spleen or lymph node cells, taken before intestinal transplant. The receptor source for this set is a human donor who received an intestinal transplant. The CDR3 runs from the conserved cysteine through the conserved F or W. Fields, in order: D gene, V gene, J gene, clone size, CDR3 protein, CDR3 DNA. D genes are given only for firm matches. Clone size is stated in some rows and not others, as once, few, many or a class when expanded.

d_call: TRBD1
v_call: TRBV27
j_call: TRBJ1-6
clone_size: few
cdr3_aa: CASSPGQGRNSPLHF
cdr3_nt: TGTGCCAGCAGTCCCGGACAGGGTAGGAATTCACCCCTCCACTTT

d_call: TRBD2
v_call: TRBV7-6
j_call: TRBJ2-1
clone_size: NA
cdr3_aa: CASSRPTSGNNEQFF
cdr3_nt: TGTGCCAGCAGCCGACCGACTAGCGGAAACAATGAGCAGTTCTTC

d_call: TRBD2
v_call: TRBV27
j_call: TRBJ2-7
clone_size: NA
cdr3_aa: CARRHVLAGGYEQYF
cdr3_nt: TGTGCCAGAAGACACGTACTAGCGGGAGGCTACGAGCAGTACTTC

d_call: NA
v_call: TRBV13
j_call: TRBJ1-4
clone_size: once
cdr3_aa: CASSHYRAKPFF
cdr3_nt: TGTGCCAGCAGCCACTACAGGGCAAAACCGTTTTTT

d_call: NA
v_call: TRBV7-6
j_call: TRBJ1-3
clone_size: NA
cdr3_aa: CASSLGGTTGTIYF
cdr3_nt: TGTGCCAGCAGCTTAGGGGGGACAACGGGGACCATATATTTT

d_call: TRBD1
v_call: TRBV2
j_call: TRBJ2-7
clone_size: NA
cdr3_aa: CASNRDRTAYEQYF
cdr3_nt: TGTGCCAGTAATCGGGACAGGACCGCCTACGAGCAGTACTTC

d_call: TRBD1
v_call: TRBV6-4
j_call: TRBJ2-5
clone_size: few
cdr3_aa: CASSVLSGTGQETQYF
cdr3_nt: TGTGCCAGCAGTGTTCTTTCCGGGACAGGGCAAGAGACCCAGTACTTC

d_call: TRBD2
v_call: TRBV10-2
j_call: TRBJ2-7
clone_size: NA
cdr3_aa: CASSVAGRSEQYF
cdr3_nt: TGCGCCAGCAGTGTAGCGGGTCGGTCCGAGCAGTACTTC

d_call: NA
v_call: TRBV6-6
j_call: TRBJ2-5
clone_size: NA
cdr3_aa: CASSYSRETQYF
cdr3_nt: TGTGCCAGCAGTTACTCTCGGGAGACCCAGTACTTC

d_call: NA
v_call: TRBV21-1
j_call: TRBJ1-3
clone_size: NA
cdr3_aa: CASSSGTASRLSGNTIYF
cdr3_nt: TGTGCCAGTTCCTCCGGGACAGCGTCAAGGCTCTCTGGAAACACCATATATTTT

d_call: NA
v_call: TRBV27
j_call: TRBJ2-1
clone_size: NA
cdr3_aa: CASSLDNEQFF
cdr3_nt: TGTGCCAGCAGTTTAGACAATGAGCAGTTCTTC

d_call: TRBD2
v_call: TRBV27
j_call: TRBJ2-7
clone_size: NA
cdr3_aa: CASSWGLGPYEQYF
cdr3_nt: TGTGCCAGCAGTTGGGGACTAGGCCCTTACGAGCAGTACTTC

d_call: TRBD2
v_call: TRBV6-5
j_call: TRBJ2-1
clone_size: NA
cdr3_aa: CASTGLAEAEQFF
cdr3_nt: TGTGCCAGCACGGGACTAGCGGAAGCTGAGCAGTTCTTC

d_call: NA
v_call: TRBV18
j_call: TRBJ2-5
clone_size: NA
cdr3_aa: CASSPPFWQGPNQETQYF
cdr3_nt: TGTGCCAGCTCACCACCTTTCTGGCAGGGGCCTAACCAAGAGACCCAGTACTTC

d_call: TRBD1
v_call: TRBV10-1
j_call: TRBJ2-7
clone_size: NA
cdr3_aa: CASSEEGQGFSYEQYF
cdr3_nt: TGCGCCAGCAGTGAGGAGGGACAGGGGTTTTCCTACGAGCAGTACTTC

d_call: TRBD1
v_call: TRBV11-2
j_call: TRBJ1-2
clone_size: NA
cdr3_aa: CASYAGQNYGYTF
cdr3_nt: TGTGCCAGCTATGCGGGACAGAACTATGGCTACACCTTC

d_call: TRBD2
v_call: TRBV6-5
j_call: TRBJ2-1
clone_size: NA
cdr3_aa: CASSYGGGASNEQFF
cdr3_nt: TGTGCCAGCAGTTACGGCGGGGGGGCGAGCAATGAGCAGTTCTTC

d_call: NA
v_call: TRBV6-1
j_call: TRBJ1-5
clone_size: once
cdr3_aa: CASSEGPSDNQPQHF
cdr3_nt: TGTGCCAGCAGTGAGGGACCGAGTGACAATCAGCCCCAGCATTTT

d_call: NA
v_call: TRBV6-6
j_call: TRBJ1-5
clone_size: NA
cdr3_aa: CASRPDGIHQPQHF
cdr3_nt: TGTGCCAGCAGGCCGGACGGAATTCATCAGCCCCAGCATTTT

d_call: NA
v_call: TRBV29-1
j_call: TRBJ1-1
clone_size: NA
cdr3_aa: CSVVEARMNTEAFF
cdr3_nt: TGCAGCGTTGTCGAAGCGAGGATGAACACTGAAGCTTTCTTT

d_call: NA
v_call: TRBV5-1
j_call: TRBJ2-5
clone_size: NA
cdr3_aa: CASSSYGRGQETQYF
cdr3_nt: TGCGCCAGCAGCAGTTACGGGCGAGGGCAAGAGACCCAGTACTTC

d_call: NA
v_call: TRBV28
j_call: TRBJ1-6
clone_size: NA
cdr3_aa: CASNPIGGGSPLHF
cdr3_nt: TGTGCCAGCAATCCCATCGGGGGTGGATCACCCCTCCACTTT

d_call: TRBD2
v_call: TRBV5-1
j_call: TRBJ2-1
clone_size: NA
cdr3_aa: CASSLVASGTTYNEQFF
cdr3_nt: TGCGCCAGCAGCTTGGTAGCTAGCGGGACCACCTACAATGAGCAGTTCTTC

d_call: TRBD1
v_call: TRBV27
j_call: TRBJ1-2
clone_size: NA
cdr3_aa: CASSLTSPGTAYGYTF
cdr3_nt: TGTGCCAGCAGTTTGACTTCCCCCGGGACAGCCTATGGCTACACCTTC

d_call: NA
v_call: TRBV14
j_call: TRBJ1-6
clone_size: NA
cdr3_aa: CASSQRTLGSSPLHF
cdr3_nt: TGTGCCAGCAGCCAACGGACCCTCGGCAGTTCACCCCTCCACTTT

d_call: NA
v_call: TRBV13
j_call: TRBJ2-7
clone_size: NA
cdr3_aa: CASSSAGTGTYEQCF
cdr3_nt: TGTGCCAGCAGCTCAGCCGGGACGGGGACCTACGAGCAGTGCTTC

d_call: NA
v_call: TRBV27
j_call: TRBJ2-1
clone_size: NA
cdr3_aa: CASSPTGNEQFF
cdr3_nt: TGTGCCAGCAGTCCGACAGGAAATGAGCAGTTCTTC

d_call: NA
v_call: TRBV27
j_call: TRBJ2-1
clone_size: NA
cdr3_aa: CASTHIGASSYNEQFF
cdr3_nt: TGTGCCAGCACTCACATCGGGGCAAGCTCCTACAATGAGCAGTTCTTC

d_call: NA
v_call: TRBV28
j_call: TRBJ2-1
clone_size: NA
cdr3_aa: CASSFIDEQFF
cdr3_nt: TGTGCCAGCAGTTTCATAGATGAGCAGTTCTTC

d_call: NA
v_call: TRBV7-9
j_call: TRBJ2-7
clone_size: NA
cdr3_aa: CASSASARPVSYEQYF
cdr3_nt: TGTGCCAGCAGCGCGTCGGCGCGGCCGGTCTCCTACGAGCAGTACTTC

d_call: NA
v_call: TRBV12-5
j_call: TRBJ1-3
clone_size: NA
cdr3_aa: CASGLVLGSSGNTIYF
cdr3_nt: TGTGCTAGTGGTTTGGTACTAGGTTCCTCTGGAAACACCATATATTTT

d_call: NA
v_call: TRBV19
j_call: TRBJ1-1
clone_size: NA
cdr3_aa: CASSIVRGTEAFF
cdr3_nt: TGTGCCAGTAGTATAGTACGGGGTACTGAAGCTTTCTTT

d_call: NA
v_call: TRBV9
j_call: TRBJ1-3
clone_size: NA
cdr3_aa: CASSAQTGVEGNTIYF
cdr3_nt: TGTGCCAGCAGCGCCCAGACGGGGGTCGAAGGAAACACCATATATTTT

d_call: NA
v_call: TRBV11-3
j_call: TRBJ1-6
clone_size: NA
cdr3_aa: CASSLQDPVYNSPLHF
cdr3_nt: TGTGCCAGCAGCTTACAGGACCCTGTCTATAATTCACCCCTCCACTTT

d_call: NA
v_call: TRBV18
j_call: TRBJ1-2
clone_size: NA
cdr3_aa: CASSPSAINYGYTF
cdr3_nt: TGTGCCAGCTCACCTTCCGCCATCAACTATGGCTACACCTTC

d_call: TRBD1
v_call: TRBV7-3
j_call: TRBJ2-5
clone_size: NA
cdr3_aa: CASSGDRGSTGPETQYF
cdr3_nt: TGTGCCAGCAGCGGGGACAGGGGATCGACGGGCCCCGAGACCCAGTACTTC

d_call: NA
v_call: TRBV10-2
j_call: TRBJ1-2
clone_size: NA
cdr3_aa: CASSESSSGWLNYGYTF
cdr3_nt: TGCGCCAGCAGTGAGTCGTCGTCGGGATGGCTTAACTATGGCTACACCTTC

d_call: NA
v_call: TRBV19
j_call: TRBJ1-1
clone_size: once
cdr3_aa: CASSNVEGPANTEAFF
cdr3_nt: TGTGCCAGTAGTAACGTCGAGGGCCCTGCTAACACTGAAGCTTTCTTT

d_call: NA
v_call: TRBV7-9
j_call: TRBJ2-7
clone_size: NA
cdr3_aa: CASSLTETYEQYF
cdr3_nt: TGTGCCAGCAGCTTAACGGAAACCTACGAGCAGTACTTC

d_call: TRBD2
v_call: TRBV7-2
j_call: TRBJ2-1
clone_size: NA
cdr3_aa: CASSYLGLAGYNEQFF
cdr3_nt: TGTGCCAGCAGCTACTTAGGACTAGCGGGGTACAATGAGCAGTTCTTC

d_call: NA
v_call: TRBV6-6
j_call: TRBJ2-1
clone_size: NA
cdr3_aa: CASSYSRQGRNEQFF
cdr3_nt: TGTGCCAGCAGTTACTCGAGGCAGGGTCGGAATGAGCAGTTCTTC

d_call: TRBD2
v_call: TRBV5-1
j_call: TRBJ2-1
clone_size: NA
cdr3_aa: CASSLGTSDPLF
cdr3_nt: TGCGCCAGCAGCTTGGGGACTAGCGACCCGCTCTTC

d_call: NA
v_call: TRBV11-2
j_call: TRBJ2-7
clone_size: few
cdr3_aa: CASSPGRAYEQYF
cdr3_nt: TGTGCCAGCAGCCCGGGACGCGCTTACGAGCAGTACTTC

d_call: NA
v_call: TRBV5-1
j_call: TRBJ2-7
clone_size: NA
cdr3_aa: CASRHISGLSYEQYF
cdr3_nt: TGCGCCAGCAGACACATCTCAGGGCTCTCCTACGAGCAGTACTTC

d_call: NA
v_call: TRBV28
j_call: TRBJ1-2
clone_size: NA
cdr3_aa: CASTRAGGGYTF
cdr3_nt: TGTGCCAGCACCAGGGCCGGTGGAGGCTACACCTTC

d_call: NA
v_call: TRBV4-2
j_call: TRBJ1-1
clone_size: NA
cdr3_aa: CASSRPGTGASLAFF
cdr3_nt: TGTGCCAGCAGCCGACCAGGTACGGGCGCCAGTTTGGCTTTCTTT

d_call: NA
v_call: TRBV7-9
j_call: TRBJ2-7
clone_size: NA
cdr3_aa: CASSLGPLYEQYF
cdr3_nt: TGTGCCAGCAGCTTAGGGCCCTTGTACGAGCAGTACTTC

d_call: NA
v_call: TRBV6-5
j_call: TRBJ2-2
clone_size: NA
cdr3_aa: CASSWDLDTGELFF
cdr3_nt: TGTGCCAGCAGTTGGGACCTCGACACCGGGGAGCTGTTTTTT